Given below is one T cell receptor beta chain in context. This entry belongs to a study of CD8 T cells in Susac syndrome. Random-hexamer reverse transcription was applied to roughly 0.5 to 1 ug RNA. Multiplex immunoSEQ PCR targeted 54 Vbeta and 13 Jbeta TCR beta segments. TCRdb re-called the immunoSEQ multiplex PCR reads through MiXCR, storing one row per CDR3 protein. The sample shows about 80,000 distinct CDR3 sequences, 90% to 95% of them seen only once. Sequencing of TCR beta was carried out in blood CD8+ and CD4+ T cells. V gave up 1 base and J gave up 7 bases, with 7 bases separating them. Germline CDR1 and CDR2: SGHVS and FNYEAQ. The CDR3 extends over 12 amino acids.

The sequencing input was CD8+ T cells from PBMCs. The receptor comes from a human donor in good health. V is TRBV7-6 and J is TRBJ1-1; D remains unclear. This chain's CDR3 is CASSLESGEAFF. CDR3 bases: TGTGCCAGCAGCTTAGAGTCAGGTGAAGCTTTCTTT.